A selection of T cell receptor beta chains follows, all from one sample in a study of blood T cells in healthy people across ages. TCRdb recomputed calls from the 5' RACE reads with MiXCR, one row per CDR3 protein. Among approximately 790,000 distinct CDR3 sequences listed, roughly 60% were seen once. Sequencing input: blood. The receptor set was obtained from a man under 40 in good health. Both conserved end residues are part of each CDR3. Each record gives: V gene, D gene, clone size, J gene, CDR3 DNA, CDR3 protein. A D gene is named only where the DNA matches it firmly. Size is stated for part of the rows, as once, few or many counts, or as a class when the clone is expanded.

v_gene: TRBV6-5; d_gene: -; abundance: few; j_gene: TRBJ2-5; CDR3nt: TGTGCCAGCAGTTACCTCGGGGGCGCGGAGACCCAGTACTTC; CDR3aa: CASSYLGGAETQYF
v_gene: TRBV12-3/TRBV12-4; d_gene: -; abundance: -; j_gene: TRBJ2-7; CDR3nt: TGTGCCAGCAGCGGTGGGGGATCTTTCTCCTACGAGCAGTACTTC; CDR3aa: CASSGGGSFSYEQYF
v_gene: TRBV29-1; d_gene: -; abundance: few; j_gene: TRBJ2-3; CDR3nt: TGCAGCGCTTGGACAGGGAGGGCAGATACGCAGTATTTT; CDR3aa: CSAWTGRADTQYF
v_gene: TRBV3-1; d_gene: -; abundance: few; j_gene: TRBJ1-2; CDR3nt: TGTGCCAGCAGCCAACAGGGTAGTATATATGGCTACACCTTC; CDR3aa: CASSQQGSIYGYTF
v_gene: TRBV6-1; d_gene: TRBD1; abundance: -; j_gene: TRBJ2-7; CDR3nt: TGTGCCAGCAGGAGGGACAGTCCACCCTACGAGCAGTACTTC; CDR3aa: CASRRDSPPYEQYF
v_gene: TRBV21-1; d_gene: -; abundance: few; j_gene: TRBJ2-5; CDR3nt: TGTGCCAGCACCCCGGACTACCAAGAGACCCAGTACTTC; CDR3aa: CASTPDYQETQYF
v_gene: TRBV7-3; d_gene: TRBD2; abundance: -; j_gene: TRBJ2-1; CDR3nt: TGTGCCAGCAGGTTACTAGCGGGGGGGCTAAATGAGCAGTTCTTC; CDR3aa: CASRLLAGGLNEQFF
v_gene: TRBV20-1; d_gene: -; abundance: few; j_gene: TRBJ1-6; CDR3nt: TGCAGTGCTAGAGCCGGGTTCTCCTATAATTCACCCCTCCACTTT; CDR3aa: CSARAGFSYNSPLHF
v_gene: TRBV7-2; d_gene: TRBD2; abundance: -; j_gene: TRBJ2-5; CDR3nt: TGTGCCAGCAGCTTCAGGGTAGCGGGGGGGCAAGAGACCCAGTACTTC; CDR3aa: CASSFRVAGGQETQYF
v_gene: TRBV6-5; d_gene: -; abundance: -; j_gene: TRBJ2-1; CDR3nt: TGTGCCAGCAGTTACTCGATTCGGGGAGAGCAGTTCTTC; CDR3aa: CASSYSIRGEQFF
v_gene: TRBV9; d_gene: TRBD2; abundance: -; j_gene: TRBJ2-1; CDR3nt: TGTGCCAGCAGCCGTGTTCTAGCGGTCGACAATGAGCAGTTCTTC; CDR3aa: CASSRVLAVDNEQFF
v_gene: TRBV4-3; d_gene: -; abundance: -; j_gene: TRBJ2-2; CDR3nt: TGCGCCAGCAGCCAAGAATACGGGAACACCGGGGAGTTGTTTTTT; CDR3aa: CASSQEYGNTGELFF